This is a list of T cell receptor beta chains from one sample in a study of blood T cell repertoires in COVID-19. The assay was immunoSEQ multiplex PCR, and TCRdb's table has in-frame clones only and misses some. This table has about 250,000 clones, around 81% appearing once. Sequencing used peripheral blood. The receptors were gathered from a woman aged 55-69 years with active or convalescent COVID-19. The CDR3 runs from the conserved cysteine through the conserved F or W. Size is stated for part of the rows, as once, few or many counts, or as a class when the clone is expanded.

v_gene: TRBV7-6
abundance: -
CDR3aa: CASSYGLAGGGPYNEQFF

v_gene: TRBV4-1
abundance: -
CDR3aa: CASSQEWMGPGGNTIYF

v_gene: TRBV2
abundance: -
CDR3aa: CASSLNNQKLFF

v_gene: TRBV9
abundance: once
CDR3aa: CASSVGSENIQYF

v_gene: TRBV28
abundance: -
CDR3aa: CASSPPRGALHF

v_gene: TRBV7-2
abundance: -
CDR3aa: CASSSWQSNQPQHF

v_gene: TRBV28
abundance: -
CDR3aa: CASSFPGPSTNEKLFF

v_gene: TRBV28
abundance: -
CDR3aa: CASRDRLSGNTIYF

v_gene: TRBV3-1/TRBV3-2
abundance: few
CDR3aa: CASSRGLAEINTGELFF

v_gene: TRBV28
abundance: -
CDR3aa: CASRQLGTGKTPSYGYTF